This T cell receptor beta chain was captured in a study of CD8 T cells in Susac syndrome. Findings of the study overall: The study admitted that it had a relatively small number of individuals in its TCR sequencing and HLA analysis.

About this clonotype itself: Its antigen remains unidentified.

Looked up from germline, CDR1 is LGHDT and CDR2 is YNNKEL (reference sequence). V was trimmed by 1 base and J by 5 bases, leaving 8 bases between them. The CDR3 runs 14 residues. Roughly 0.45 to 1 ug RNA was reverse transcribed with random hexamers. Across 54 Vbeta and 13 Jbeta, immunoSEQ multiplex PCR amplified TCR beta CDR3. TCRdb re-called the immunoSEQ multiplex PCR reads with MiXCR, one entry per CDR3 protein. The profile shows 150,000 to 250,000 distinct CDR3 sequences, roughly 96% of them singletons. The origin of this receptor is a human donor with multiple sclerosis. The sequenced sample consisted of CD4+ T cells from PBMCs. The chain uses TRBV3-1 and TRBJ1-4; D ambiguous. For the CDR3, the DNA is TGTGCCAGCAGCCAAGGGACCGCGAATGAAAAACTGTTTTTT. As protein: CASSQGTANEKLFF. Filled out from reference TRBV3-1 and TRBJ1-4, the complete variable domain reads DTAVSQTPKYLVTQMGNDKSIKCEQNLGHDTMYWYKQDSKKFLKIMFSYNNKELIINETVPNRFSPKSPDKAHLNLHINSLELGDSAVYFCASSQGTANEKLFFGSGTQLSVL.